This TCR beta chain was documented in a study of CD8+ T cells in alopecia areata. Overall study: Those patients who were treated received oral tofacitinib, which was given at 5 to 10 mg twice daily for moderate-to-severe alopecia areata.

Described treatment: oral pan-JAK inhibitor, 5-10 mg twice daily. Peripheral blood and lesional scalp punch biopsies were taken from alopecia areata patients. With regard to this clone: Its specificity is unknown.

Extraction of RNA preceded its reverse transcription into cDNA, which served as the sequencing template. Only in-frame clones appear in the TCRdb table, and some are missing; sequencing was by immunoSEQ multiplex PCR. The profile shows fewer than 350,000 clones, 55% to 70% of them singletons. Study findings and constraints: Significant decreases in scalp clonality and expanded CD8+ clones followed tofacitinib treatment. As there was one nonresponder, how baseline CD8+ expansion relates to response remains uncertain.

Trimming cost V 6 bases and J 6 bases; bases outside gene matches: 14. Germline V gene data show CDR1 as SQVTM and CDR2 as ANQGSEA. The CDR3 has 16 amino acids. Sequences were derived from CD4+ T cells sorted from blood, sampled at week 24, from a patient treated with tofacitinib. This chain uses TRBV29-1 with TRBJ2-3, with TRBD2 identical over 11 bases. The TCR sequence derives from a human donor with alopecia areata. For the CDR3, the DNA is TGCAGCGTCAGTCGTAATCTAGCGGGGGGCGCGGATACGCAGTATTTT. Translating it yields CSVSRNLAGGADTQYF.